Here is one TCR beta chain with its context. Its antigen is still unknown. This CDR3 has 14 residues. CDR1 SGHAT and CDR2 FQNNGV come from the germline V gene. The V gene end was trimmed by 4 bases and the J gene end by 5 bases; junction bases not matched to a gene: 4. This entry is derived from a study of T cell responses to AZD1222 COVID-19 vaccine. Only in-frame clones appear in the TCRdb table, and some are missing; sequencing was by immunoSEQ multiplex PCR. The sample yields about 170,000 clones, more than 90% seen once. Study results and caveats: CD4 TCRs linked to vaccination spanned spike, dominating at 160-218 and 743-854. Unmutated regions of variants are reportedly targeted by nearly half of spike-specific TCRs. Spike-specific TCRs gained breadth and depth after people received two AZD1222 doses. Repertoire samples came only from after the peak T cell response.

The chain is built from TRBV11-2 and TRBJ1-1, with 10 positions matching TRBD1. The starting material was peripheral blood, obtained on day 0 of AZD1222 vaccination. The receptor was derived from an adult in good health. Here the CDR3 DNA reads TGTGCCAGCAGCTCGGACAGGGGGGCAACTGAAGCTTTCTTT. Amino acid sequence: CASSSDRGATEAFF.